The 15 T cell receptor beta chains in this list originate from one sample, sequenced in a study of blood T cell repertoires in COVID-19. Sequenced by immunoSEQ multiplex PCR; TCRdb stores in-frame clones only, minus some. The top ten clones hold 3.6% of a sample with about 260,000 clones, roughly nine tenths of them seen once. The sequenced material came from peripheral blood. The receptors stem from a man between 18 and 29 years old with active or convalescent COVID-19.

The V and J genes are TRBV12-3 or TRBV12-4 and TRBJ1-1; TRBD1 aligns across 7 bases. This CDR3 is built from 13 residues. With 3 bases clipped from V and 7 bases from J, the junction kept 5 bases outside the gene matches. DNA for the CDR3: TGTGCCAGCAGTTTTGCGGGACAGTTTGAAGCTTTCTTT. Amino acid sequence: CASSFAGQFEAFF.

This rearrangement joins TRBV29-1 to TRBJ2-5, with D maybe TRBD1 (5 bases). CDR1 is SQVTM, CDR2 ANQGSEA, per germline. Trimming removed 4 bases at V and 0 bases at J, with 9 bases between. This CDR3 has 13 residues. The chain's CDR3 is CSVALTDQETQYF. CDR3 nucleotide sequence: TGCAGCGTTGCTTTGACAGACCAAGAGACCCAGTACTTC.

This chain joins TRBV5-1 and TRBJ2-3; 7 bases fit TRBD1. The CDR3 runs 14 residues. Germline V gene sequence: CDR1 SGHRS, CDR2 YFSETQ. V dropped 2 bases and J dropped 4; count of bases not matched to a gene: 4. CDR3 nucleotides: TGCGCCAGCAGCTTAGGGACAGACCCAGATACGCAGTATTTT. Protein: CASSLGTDPDTQYF.

V and J are TRBV25-1 and TRBJ1-2; a weak D match, TRBD1 (6 bases). V was cut by 6 bases and J by 2 bases, with 10 bases left in between. The CDR3 sequence is 13 residues long. The germline V gene encodes CDR1 MGHDK and CDR2 SYGVNS. The CDR3 nucleotides read TGTGCCAGCAGCCAGACAGGAAACTATGGCTACACCTTC. Translation: CASSQTGNYGYTF.

This sequence joins TRBV4-1 and TRBJ1-5; D unclear. Germline lookup yields CDR1 MGHRA and CDR2 YSYEKL. The ends were cut back, 0 bases at V and 0 bases at J, with 6 bases in the middle. CDR3 length: 15 amino acids. The CDR3 DNA reads as TGCGCCAGCAGCCAAGACAGACATAGCAATCAGCCCCAGCATTTT. Its protein is CASSQDRHSNQPQHF.

This rearrangement joins TRBV11-2 to TRBJ1-1; TRBD1 aligns across 8 bases. From germline, CDR1 is SGHAT and CDR2 FQNNGV. V shed 4 bases, J shed 2 bases, and the junction held 6 bases outside the gene matches. This CDR3 contains 15 residues. The CDR3 sequence is CASSSKTGGNTEAFF. CDR3 DNA sequence: TGTGCCAGCAGCTCAAAAACAGGGGGAAACACTGAAGCTTTCTTT.

The genes are TRBV5-4 and TRBJ1-1; unclear D gene. The germline V gene encodes CDR1 SGHNT and CDR2 YYREEE (reference sequence). The CDR3 totals 13 residues. V was shortened by 0 bases and J by 2 bases, with 5 bases between the two germline ends. CDR3 in amino acids: CASSLDTNTEAFF. For the CDR3, the DNA is TGTGCCAGCAGCTTGGACACAAACACTGAAGCTTTCTTT. The complete variable domain, with remaining parts taken from reference TRBV5-4 and TRBJ1-1, reads ETGVTQSPTHLIKTRGQQVTLRCSSQSGHNTVSWYQQALGQGPQFIFQYYREEENGRGNFPPRFSGLQFPNYSSELNVNALELDDSALYLCASSLDTNTEAFFGQGTRLTVV.

The chain combines TRBV25-1 with TRBJ2-1, with no clear D. With 1 base removed from V and 7 bases from J, the gap between germline ends came to 11 bases. Germline CDR1 reads MGHDK; CDR2 reads SYGVNS. CDR3 length: 14 amino acids. CDR3: CASSELASANEQFF. The CDR3 bases are TGTGCCAGCAGTGAATTGGCCTCAGCGAATGAGCAGTTCTTC.

V gene TRBV4-3 combines with J gene TRBJ2-1; TRBD2 is a possible D gene (5 bases). V lost 0 bases, J lost 5 bases, and 8 bases lay in between. This CDR3 comprises 14 residues. Germline V lookup: CDR1 LGHNA, CDR2 YSLEER. CDR3 residues: CASSQDSGNNEQFF. The DNA for the CDR3 is TGCGCCAGCAGCCAAGACAGCGGAAACAATGAGCAGTTCTTC.

With respect to this clone: The sample contains more than one DNA sequence encoding this CDR3. This chain joins TRBV12-3 or TRBV12-4 and TRBJ2-5, with D unresolved. The CDR3 totals 12 residues. V shed 3 bases and J shed 4 bases, with 6 bases lying between them. Written as DNA, the CDR3 is TGTGCCAGCAGTTTTTCCTTAGAGACCCAGTACTTC. Translating it yields CASSFSLETQYF.

The chain has TRBV15 and TRBJ1-1; D gene uncertain. Germline lookup yields CDR1 LNHNV and CDR2 YYDKDF (reference sequence). The CDR3 consists of 13 residues. V gave up 0 bases and J gave up 4 bases, with 6 bases separating them. CDR3 in amino acids: CATSRDSGTEAFF. The CDR3, as DNA: TGTGCCACCAGCAGAGATAGCGGCACTGAAGCTTTCTTT.

This rearrangement joins TRBV6-6 to TRBJ2-7, with TRBD1 matching over 8 bases. V trimming: 3 bases; J trimming: 5 bases; junction bases outside the gene matches: 6. Germline V gene data show CDR1 as MNHNY and CDR2 as SVGAGI (reference sequence). CDR3 length: 14 residues. In DNA form, the CDR3 reads TGTGCCAGCAGTTATTTAGGACAGGGTGACGAGCAGTACTTC. Translation: CASSYLGQGDEQYF.

The chain joins TRBV28 to TRBJ2-7, with TRBD1 matching over 9 bases. Germline values: CDR1 MDHEN, CDR2 SYDVKM. The CDR3 has 15 amino acids. V shed 4 bases, J shed 3 bases, and the junction held 7 bases outside the gene matches. CDR3 loop: CASSSSGDRVYEQYF. The CDR3 nucleotides are TGTGCCAGCAGTTCATCGGGGGACAGGGTCTACGAGCAGTACTTC.

This chain joins TRBV4-1 and TRBJ1-3; the match to TRBD1 covers 9 bases. This CDR3 has 15 amino acids. From germline, CDR1 is MGHRA and CDR2 YSYEKL. The V gene end was trimmed by 0 bases and the J gene end by 5 bases; junction bases not matched to a gene: 2. This CDR3 is CASSQEGQGRNTIYF. The CDR3 DNA reads TGCGCCAGCAGCCAAGAGGGACAGGGCCGAAACACCATATATTTT.

In this sample, this clone turned up once. The rearrangement joins TRBV2 to TRBJ1-1; no clear D. The germline gives CDR1 SNHLY, CDR2 FYNNEI. The CDR3 loop spans 14 amino acids. Trimming stripped 3 bases from V and 2 bases from J, with 10 bases between. CDR3 residues: CASSDERGNTEAFF. The DNA for the CDR3 is TGTGCCAGCAGTGATGAGCGGGGTAACACTGAAGCTTTCTTT.